A selection of T cell receptor beta chains follows, all from one sample in a study of cytomegalovirus exposure and HLA in healthy donors. Produced via immunoSEQ multiplex PCR; TCRdb's table is partial and in-frame only. The table includes 200,000 to 250,000 clones, under 80% detected once. Sample: PBMCs. Receptor source: a woman aged 25 to 39 in good health and CMV-seronegative. The CDR3 runs from the conserved cysteine through the conserved F or W. Each record gives: V gene, J gene, clone size, D gene, CDR3 DNA, CDR3 protein. D genes are given only for firm matches. Only some rows state a clone size, as once, few, many or a class for expanded clones.

>TRBV30|TRBJ2-1|NA|TRBD2
TGTGCCTGGAGTGTACCCGGGGGGGAGTCCTACAATGAGCAGTTCTTC
CAWSVPGGESYNEQFF
>TRBV15|TRBJ2-7|NA|TRBD1
TGTGCCACCAGCTTCGGACAGGGGAGCTCCTACGAGCAGTACTTC
CATSFGQGSSYEQYF
>TRBV30|TRBJ1-5|once|TRBD1
TGTGCCTGGAGTGTACCCGGCTCAGGGGGGAATCAGCCCCAGCATTTT
CAWSVPGSGGNQPQHF
>TRBV6-6|TRBJ1-5|NA|NA
TGTGCGAGAAGTTATTCGAGGAAGGATCCACATTTT
CARSYSRKDPHF
>TRBV7-6|TRBJ2-7|few|TRBD1
TGTGCCAGCAGCTCGCGGACAGGGGGTACCTCCGGAGCCTACGAGCAGTACTTC
CASSSRTGGTSGAYEQYF
>TRBV28|TRBJ1-3|once|NA
TGTGCCAGCAGTCCCTATAGAAACACCATATATTTT
CASSPYRNTIYF
>TRBV18|TRBJ1-1|few|NA
TGTGCCAGCTCACCAGCAACACAATACACTGAAGCTTTCTTT
CASSPATQYTEAFF
>TRBV6-6|TRBJ2-7|NA|NA
TGTGCCAGCAGACCAACAGGGAGCGAGCAGTACTTC
CASRPTGSEQYF
>TRBV7-9|TRBJ1-2|NA|TRBD1
TGTGCCAGCAGCTTCTGGGACAGAAATGGCTACACCTTC
CASSFWDRNGYTF
>TRBV5-1|TRBJ2-3|NA|NA
TGCGCCAGCAGCTTGGGTAGCAAGAGCACAGATACGCAGTATTTT
CASSLGSKSTDTQYF
>TRBV5-6|TRBJ2-7|few|NA
TGTGCCAGCAGCTTGGACTTGGGCACAGGGACCGAGCAGTACTTC
CASSLDLGTGTEQYF
>TRBV9|TRBJ2-1|NA|TRBD2
TGTGCCAGCAGCCTTAGCGGGGAAACCTACAATGAGCAGTTCTTC
CASSLSGETYNEQFF
>TRBV19|TRBJ1-1|NA|TRBD1
TGTGCCAGTAGTATTCCAGGGGGTAAGAACACTGAAGCTTTCTTT
CASSIPGGKNTEAFF
>TRBV19|TRBJ2-7|NA|NA
TGTGCCAGTAGCGACTCCTCCTACGAGCAGTACTTC
CASSDSSYEQYF
>TRBV30|TRBJ2-3|NA|TRBD1
TGTGCCTGGAGTGCACAGGGGTTTGGCGATACGCAGTATTTT
CAWSAQGFGDTQYF
>TRBV28|TRBJ1-5|NA|NA
TGTGCCGCTGCGGGGTTGCGGGCTAATCAGCCCCAGCATTTT
CAAAGLRANQPQHF
>TRBV5-6|TRBJ1-1|NA|TRBD1
TGTGCCAGCAGCAAACGGGACAGGCAGAAAACTGAAGCTTTCTTT
CASSKRDRQKTEAFF
>TRBV9|TRBJ2-3|NA|NA
TGTGCCAGCAGCGTAGGAGGCACCCACCGGGATACGCAGTATTTT
CASSVGGTHRDTQYF
>TRBV15|TRBJ2-6|NA|TRBD1
TGTGCCACCAGCTTTCAGGGGGACGGGGCCAACGTCCTGACTTTC
CATSFQGDGANVLTF
>TRBV30|TRBJ1-1|NA|TRBD1
TGTGCCTGGGCCGGGACAGGGAACACTGAAGCTTTCTTT
CAWAGTGNTEAFF
>TRBV6-5|TRBJ2-1|NA|NA
TGTGCCAGCAGTGGGACTCTCCAATACAATGAGCAGTTCTTC
CASSGTLQYNEQFF
>TRBV30|TRBJ1-5|NA|TRBD1
TGTGACTGGAGCCCGGACAGGGGCAATCAGCCCCAGCATTTT
CDWSPDRGNQPQHF
>TRBV30|TRBJ1-4|NA|NA
TGTGCCTGGAGGGAAAGGGCTAAAGGGGGTGAAAAACTGTTTTTT
CAWRERAKGGEKLFF
>TRBV10-3|TRBJ2-3|NA|TRBD2
TGTGCCATCAGTGGGGGGACTAGCGGGGGGCCGACCACAGATACGCAGTATTTT
CAISGGTSGGPTTDTQYF
>TRBV11-3|TRBJ1-3|NA|NA
TGTGCCAGCAGCTCCCCCTCCGCGGCGTCTTCGGGAAACACCATATATTTT
CASSSPSAASSGNTIYF
>TRBV29-1|TRBJ2-6|NA|NA
TGCAGCGTAGCAATCGCTGGGGCCAACGTCCTGACTTTC
CSVAIAGANVLTF
>TRBV27|TRBJ2-1|NA|NA
TGTGCCAGCAGCCCCGGAGCTTTACCAAATGAGCAGTTCTTC
CASSPGALPNEQFF
>TRBV19|TRBJ1-2|NA|TRBD1
TGTGCCAGTAGTCTGATAACTCTGCGACAGGGAGGAAAGGGCTACACCTTC
CASSLITLRQGGKGYTF
>TRBV7-3|TRBJ2-1|NA|TRBD1
TGTGCCAGCAGCTTAGGACAGGGCGTCTACAATGAGCAGTTCTTC
CASSLGQGVYNEQFF
>TRBV5-1|TRBJ2-3|NA|NA
TGCGCCAGCAGCTTGAACCCCTCAGGGGCGGGAGATACGCAGTATTTT
CASSLNPSGAGDTQYF
>TRBV9|TRBJ1-5|NA|TRBD1
TGTGCCAGCAGCCCGACAGGGGTAGGCCAGCCCCAGCATTTT
CASSPTGVGQPQHF
>TRBV11-1|TRBJ2-2|NA|TRBD2
TGTGCCAGCAGCCCACTAGCGGGGGTAGCCGGGGAGCTGTTTTTT
CASSPLAGVAGELFF
>TRBV7-8|TRBJ1-1|few|NA
TGTGCCAGCAGTCGAAGCGCGGCAGGGGTGCGAGCTTTCTTT
CASSRSAAGVRAFF
>TRBV11-1|TRBJ1-1|NA|NA
TGTGCCAGCAGCTTCTCGGACAGCCGAGCTTTCTTT
CASSFSDSRAFF
>TRBV6-1|TRBJ1-1|NA|NA
TGTGCCAGCAGTGAAACTACAGGGACCCTTATGGGCACTGAAGCTTTCTTT
CASSETTGTLMGTEAFF
>TRBV5-1|TRBJ2-3|few|NA
TGCGCCAGCGCTCCCTTGAGCTCGGTAACAGATACGCAGTATTTT
CASAPLSSVTDTQYF
>TRBV6-5|TRBJ2-5|NA|NA
TGTGCCAGCAGTTACGGGGGGGAGACCCAGTACTTC
CASSYGGETQYF
>TRBV27|TRBJ1-2|NA|NA
TGTGCCAGCGGGGGCAACTATGGCTACACCTTC
CASGGNYGYTF
>TRBV7-2|TRBJ2-3|NA|TRBD2
TGTGCCAGCAGCTTAGTACGCCCAGCGGGGGGGCAAGATACGCAGTATTTT
CASSLVRPAGGQDTQYF
>TRBV5-4|TRBJ2-3|NA|NA
TGTGCCAGCAGCTCACAGGTGTGGAGCACAGATACGCAGTATTTT
CASSSQVWSTDTQYF
>TRBV10-3|TRBJ2-1|NA|TRBD2
TGTGCCATTGCAAGCGGGAGTAGTTTCTACAATGAGCAGTTCTTC
CAIASGSSFYNEQFF
>TRBV20-1|TRBJ2-5|NA|NA
TGCAGTGCTTGGAGGGAAGAGACCCAGTACTTC
CSAWREETQYF
>TRBV27|TRBJ2-5|few|TRBD1
TGTGCCAGCAGTCAGGGGGCCGCTGAGACCCAGTACTTC
CASSQGAAETQYF
>TRBV6-1|TRBJ1-2|NA|TRBD1
TGTGCCAGCAGTGAAGGGCGGGGACAGGGCTATGGCTACACCTTC
CASSEGRGQGYGYTF
>TRBV10-3|TRBJ2-7|NA|NA
TGTGCCATCAGTGAGTCAGGTGACAGGTCCCGGGGGCAGTACTTC
CAISESGDRSRGQYF
>TRBV7-3|TRBJ1-6|NA|NA
TGTGCCAGCAGCTTAGCTCTAGGTTCACCCCTCCACTTT
CASSLALGSPLHF
>TRBV4-1|TRBJ1-4|NA|TRBD1
TGCGCCAGCAGCCCCGGGACAGGGATGCGAAAACTGTTTTTT
CASSPGTGMRKLFF
>TRBV5-1|TRBJ2-3|NA|TRBD2
TGCGCCAGCAGCCCCCGGGGGGGGGCAGATACGCAGTATTTT
CASSPRGGADTQYF
>TRBV6-5|TRBJ2-3|few|TRBD2
TGTGCCAGCAGGACTAGCGGGGCAAACACAGATACGCAGTATTTT
CASRTSGANTDTQYF
>TRBV9|TRBJ2-7|NA|TRBD2
TGTGCCAGCAGTGTCAATACTAATCTCCCGGGACTAGCGGACGAGCAGTACTTC
CASSVNTNLPGLADEQYF
>TRBV27|TRBJ2-3|NA|TRBD1
TGTGCCAGCAGCTCAGGGGGCATGGGGCCTTGGGGGGATACGCAGTATTTT
CASSSGGMGPWGDTQYF
>TRBV19|TRBJ2-7|once|TRBD1
TGTGCCAGTAGTCCGGGACAGGGGGTCTACGAGCAGTACTTC
CASSPGQGVYEQYF
>TRBV19|TRBJ2-7|NA|NA
TGTGCCAGTAGTCCGTACGGTGACTACGAGCAGTACTTC
CASSPYGDYEQYF
>TRBV6-1|TRBJ1-2|NA|NA
TGTGCCAGCAGTCCCGCGCAGGACTTCGACACCTTC
CASSPAQDFDTF
>TRBV27|TRBJ2-7|NA|NA
TGTGCCAGCAGTTTATCGGGACTCTTCCCCTACGAGCAGTACTTC
CASSLSGLFPYEQYF
>TRBV18|TRBJ2-1|NA|TRBD2
TGTGCCAGCTCACCACGCCAGCGGGACTACAATGAGCAGTTCTTC
CASSPRQRDYNEQFF
>TRBV7-9|TRBJ1-2|NA|TRBD1
TGTGCCAGCAGCTTAGACAGGGGGCGGTATGGCTACACCTTC
CASSLDRGRYGYTF
>TRBV18|TRBJ2-3|once|TRBD2
TGTGCCAGCTCGAAGACAACCGGGACTAGGCTAGGAGATACGCAGTATTTT
CASSKTTGTRLGDTQYF
>TRBV7-9|TRBJ2-1|NA|TRBD2
TGTGCCAGCAGCCCGAGCGGGACCTCCTACAATGAGCAGTTCTTC
CASSPSGTSYNEQFF